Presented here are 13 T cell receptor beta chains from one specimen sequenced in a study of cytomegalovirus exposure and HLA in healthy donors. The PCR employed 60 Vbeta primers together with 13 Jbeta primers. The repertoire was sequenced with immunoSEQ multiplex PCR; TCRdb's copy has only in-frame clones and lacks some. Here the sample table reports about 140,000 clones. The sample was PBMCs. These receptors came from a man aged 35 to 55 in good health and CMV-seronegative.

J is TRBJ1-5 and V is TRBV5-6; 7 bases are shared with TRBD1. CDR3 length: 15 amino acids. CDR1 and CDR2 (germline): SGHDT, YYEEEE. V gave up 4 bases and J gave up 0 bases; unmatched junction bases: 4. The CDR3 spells CASSLGQTSNQPQHF. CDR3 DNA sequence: TGTGCCAGCAGCCTGGGACAGACTAGCAATCAGCCCCAGCATTTT.

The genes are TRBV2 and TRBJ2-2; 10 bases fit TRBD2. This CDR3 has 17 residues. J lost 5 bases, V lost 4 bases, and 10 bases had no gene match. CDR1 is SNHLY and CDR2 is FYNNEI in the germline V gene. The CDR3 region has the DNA TGTGCCAGCAGTGTCCCTCGGACTAGCGGAACAACCGGGGAGCTGTTTTTT. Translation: CASSVPRTSGTTGELFF.

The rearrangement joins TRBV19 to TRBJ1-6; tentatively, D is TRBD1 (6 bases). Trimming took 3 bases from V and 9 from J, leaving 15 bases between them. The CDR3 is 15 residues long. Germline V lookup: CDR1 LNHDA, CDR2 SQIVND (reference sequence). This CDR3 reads CASSILSRGGSPLHF. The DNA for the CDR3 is TGTGCCAGTAGTATCCTGAGCAGGGGTGGTTCACCCCTCCACTTT.

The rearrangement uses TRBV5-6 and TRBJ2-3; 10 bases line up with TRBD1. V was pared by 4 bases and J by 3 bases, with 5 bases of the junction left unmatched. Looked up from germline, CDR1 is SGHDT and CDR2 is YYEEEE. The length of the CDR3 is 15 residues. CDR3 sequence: CASSLPGQGTDTQYF. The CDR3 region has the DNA TGTGCCAGCAGCCTACCGGGACAGGGGACAGATACGCAGTATTTT.

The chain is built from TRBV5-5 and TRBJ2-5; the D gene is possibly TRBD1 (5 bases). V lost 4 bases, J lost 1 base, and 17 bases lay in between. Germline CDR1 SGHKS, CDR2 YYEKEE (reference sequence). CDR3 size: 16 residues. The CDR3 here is CASSPWGVASQETQYF. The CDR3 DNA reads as TGTGCCAGCAGCCCGTGGGGCGTAGCAAGCCAAGAGACCCAGTACTTC.

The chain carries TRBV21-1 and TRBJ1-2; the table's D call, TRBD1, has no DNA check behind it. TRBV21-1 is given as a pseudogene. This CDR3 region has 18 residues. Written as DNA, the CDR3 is TGTGCCAGCAGCAAAATCCTAACCTCGGGACAGGGGGCATATGGCTACACCTTC. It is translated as CASSKILTSGQGAYGYTF.

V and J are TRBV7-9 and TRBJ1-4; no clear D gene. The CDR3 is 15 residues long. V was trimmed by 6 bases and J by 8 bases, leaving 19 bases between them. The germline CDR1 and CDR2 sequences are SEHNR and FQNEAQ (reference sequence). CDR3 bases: TGTGCCAGCAGTTCCGAGCCGAAGGCGGGGGAAAAACTGTTTTTT. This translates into CASSSEPKAGEKLFF.

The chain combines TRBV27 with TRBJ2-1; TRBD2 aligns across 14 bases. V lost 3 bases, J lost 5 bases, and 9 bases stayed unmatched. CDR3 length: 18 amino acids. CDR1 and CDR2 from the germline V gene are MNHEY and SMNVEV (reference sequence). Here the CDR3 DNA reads TGTGCCAGCAGTTTTTCCGGACTAGCGGGGGGCCAAAACAATGAGCAGTTCTTC. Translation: CASSFSGLAGGQNNEQFF.

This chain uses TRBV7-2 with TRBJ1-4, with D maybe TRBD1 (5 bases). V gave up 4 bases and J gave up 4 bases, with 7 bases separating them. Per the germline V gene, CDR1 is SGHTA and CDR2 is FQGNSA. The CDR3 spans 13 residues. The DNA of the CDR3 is TGTGCCAGCAGCTCGGGACTTAATGAAAAACTGTTTTTT. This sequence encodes CASSSGLNEKLFF.

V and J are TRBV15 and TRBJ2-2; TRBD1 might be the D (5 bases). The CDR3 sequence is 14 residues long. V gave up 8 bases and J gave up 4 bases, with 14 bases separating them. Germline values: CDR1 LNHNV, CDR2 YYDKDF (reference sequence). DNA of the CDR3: TGTGCCACCCGGCAGGGTAGGAGCACCGGGGAGCTGTTTTTT. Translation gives CATRQGRSTGELFF.

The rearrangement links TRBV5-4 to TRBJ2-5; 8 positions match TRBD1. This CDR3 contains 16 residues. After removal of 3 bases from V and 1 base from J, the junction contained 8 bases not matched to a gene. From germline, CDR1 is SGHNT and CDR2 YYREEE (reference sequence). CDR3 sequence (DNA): TGTGCCAGCAGCTCCGGACAGGGAGGCGTCCAAGAGACCCAGTACTTC. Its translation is CASSSGQGGVQETQYF.

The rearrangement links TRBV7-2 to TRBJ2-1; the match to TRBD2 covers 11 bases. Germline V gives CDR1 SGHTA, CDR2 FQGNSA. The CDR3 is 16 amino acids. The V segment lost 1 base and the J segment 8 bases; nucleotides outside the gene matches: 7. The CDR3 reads CASSLVGLAGGHEQFF. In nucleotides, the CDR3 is TGTGCCAGCAGCTTAGTTGGTTTAGCGGGGGGGCATGAGCAGTTCTTC. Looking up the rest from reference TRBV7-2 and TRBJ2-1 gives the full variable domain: GAGVSQSPSNKVTEKGKDVELRCDPISGHTALYWYRQSLGQGLEFLIYFQGNSAPDKSGLPSDRFSAERTGGSVSTLTIQRTQQEDSAVYLCASSLVGLAGGHEQFFGPGTRLTVL.

The CDR3 spells CASSYTSGPYEQYF. The CDR3 DNA reads as TGTGCCAGCAGCTATACTAGCGGGCCTTACGAGCAGTACTTC. This chain uses TRBV7-2 with TRBJ2-7; TRBD2 aligns across 9 bases. The germline V gene has CDR1 SGHTA and CDR2 FQGNSA. V trimming: 4 bases; J trimming: 4 bases; junction bases outside the gene matches: 5. CDR3 length: 14 residues.